This is a list of T cell receptor beta chains from one sample in a study of shared clonotypes between healthy human individuals. Clones were sequenced by immunoSEQ multiplex PCR, and TCRdb holds only the in-frame ones, with some missing. The data contain hundreds of thousands of clones, roughly 79% of them singletons. The sequencing sample was made of PBMCs. All receptors come from a woman aged 40-49 years in good health. Some clones in this sample may be carry-over from other donors' samples. Each CDR3 is given with its conserved first and last residue. The D gene is left open where the match is weak. Clone size is not always given. Where it is, it says once, few, many or a class for expanded clones.

d_gene,j_gene,v_gene,abundance,CDR3aa,CDR3nt
.,TRBJ2-3,TRBV25-1,.,CASSPAYGTQYF,TGTGCCAGCAGTCCCGCTTATGGTACGCAGTATTTT
.,TRBJ2-7,TRBV29-1,once,CSVEAGREQYF,TGCAGCGTTGAAGCGGGACGCGAGCAGTACTTC
.,TRBJ1-1,TRBV30,.,CAWSVDLNTEAFF,TGTGCCTGGAGTGTTGATTTGAACACTGAAGCTTTCTTT
.,TRBJ1-1,TRBV10-3,few,CATGGGWTEAFF,TGTGCCACCGGGGGGGGATGGACTGAAGCTTTCTTT
TRBD2,TRBJ2-2,TRBV9,many,CASSVGAGAAGELFF,TGTGCCAGCAGCGTAGGGGCGGGAGCGGCCGGGGAGCTGTTTTTT
TRBD1,TRBJ1-2,TRBV5-1,.,CASSKGQDLYGYTF,TGCGCCAGCAGCAAAGGACAGGATTTATATGGCTACACCTTC
TRBD2,TRBJ2-1,TRBV10-1,.,CASSVMGLAGGPGVNNEQFF,TGCGCCAGCAGTGTAATGGGACTAGCGGGAGGGCCGGGGGTCAACAATGAGCAGTTCTTC
.,TRBJ2-5,TRBV18,.,CASSRDSQETQYF,TGTGCCAGCTCACGCGACAGCCAAGAGACCCAGTACTTC
TRBD1,TRBJ1-2,TRBV19,once,CASMDRGRFGYTF,TGTGCCAGTATGGACAGGGGGCGGTTTGGCTACACCTTC
TRBD1,TRBJ1-4,TRBV2,.,CASSETTGLNEKLFF,TGTGCCAGCAGTGAAACGACAGGGCTCAATGAAAAACTGTTTTTT
.,TRBJ2-7,TRBV5-1,.,CASSLAIGVTYEQYF,TGCGCCAGCAGCTTGGCCATCGGGGTCACCTACGAGCAGTACTTC
.,TRBJ1-1,TRBV6-1,.,CASSEPGTLNTEAFF,TGTGCCAGCAGTGAACCCGGGACATTGAACACTGAAGCTTTCTTT
.,TRBJ2-2,TRBV18,few,CASSGGGIGELFF,TGTGCCAGCTCTGGTGGCGGGATCGGGGAGCTGTTTTTT
TRBD2,TRBJ2-1,TRBV18,.,CASSPIAGRNEQFF,TGTGCCAGCTCACCAATAGCGGGAAGGAATGAGCAGTTCTTC
TRBD2,TRBJ2-3,TRBV10-2,once,CASTLAGEDTQYF,TGCGCCAGCACTCTAGCGGGAGAAGATACGCAGTATTTT
.,TRBJ2-7,TRBV12-2,.,CASRLGGARYF,TGTGCAAGTCGCTTAGGGGGGGCTCGGTACTTC
TRBD2,TRBJ2-5,TRBV6-1,.,CASSETSGNTEGTQYF,TGTGCCAGCAGTGAGACTAGCGGGAACACAGAAGGGACCCAGTACTTC